These T cell receptor beta chains were read from a single sample in a study of control samples from healthy donors and cancer patients. The data were produced by immunoSEQ multiplex PCR, yet TCRdb's version contains in-frame clones alone and is incomplete. This sample has around 100,000 clones, with approximately 90% found just once. Input material: blood. All receptors come from a man in his thirties or forties in good health. The CDR3 runs from the conserved cysteine through the conserved F or W. D genes are given only for firm matches. Size is stated for part of the rows, as once, few or many counts, or as a class when the clone is expanded.

j_call d_call clone_size v_call cdr3_nt cdr3_aa
TRBJ2-2 TRBD2 once TRBV6-1 TGTGCCAGCAGTGTAAGTACGGGGGGGCGAAACACCGGGGAGCTGTTTTTT CASSVSTGGRNTGELFF
TRBJ2-7 - - TRBV28 TGTGCCACCGCCCGGGACTCTCCCTCCTACGAGCAGTACTTC CATARDSPSYEQYF
TRBJ1-3 - - TRBV9 TGTGCCAGCAGCGTAGTGGGGCAGGGGGGAAACACCATATATTTT CASSVVGQGGNTIYF
TRBJ1-6 - - TRBV6-4 TGTGCCAGCAGTGACAGTAATTCACCCCTCCACTTT CASSDSNSPLHF
TRBJ2-4 - - TRBV7-8 TGTGCCAGCAGCTACGCGGTGATTCAGTACTTC CASSYAVIQYF
TRBJ1-4 - - TRBV5-1 TGCGCCAGCAGCTTGGCCTTCTTAAGGGCAGGTGAAAAACTGTTTTTT CASSLAFLRAGEKLFF
TRBJ1-6 - - TRBV19 TGTGCCAGTAGACCTACAGGGATTGCTATTTCACCCCTCCACTTT CASRPTGIAISPLHF
TRBJ2-7 TRBD2 - TRBV20-1 TGCAGTGCTAGTGGACGGGGGGGCAGACCCACCTACGAGCAGTACTTC CSASGRGGRPTYEQYF
TRBJ2-3 - - TRBV4-3 TGCGCCAGCAGCCAAGATCTAGCAGGGGGAGGGACCCCCAGCACAGATACGCAGTATTTT CASSQDLAGGGTPSTDTQYF
TRBJ1-2 TRBD1 - TRBV11-2 TGTGCCAGCAGCCCCGGGACAGCTTATGGCTACACCTTC CASSPGTAYGYTF
TRBJ1-2 - - TRBV7-8 TGTGCCAGCAGCTTAGTCGGTGCGGGATCAGGCTATGGCTACACCTTC CASSLVGAGSGYGYTF
TRBJ2-5 - - TRBV3-1/TRBV3-2 TGTGCCAGCAGCCGCAAGCCCGAGGGTCCGGCGACCCAGTACTTC CASSRKPEGPATQYF